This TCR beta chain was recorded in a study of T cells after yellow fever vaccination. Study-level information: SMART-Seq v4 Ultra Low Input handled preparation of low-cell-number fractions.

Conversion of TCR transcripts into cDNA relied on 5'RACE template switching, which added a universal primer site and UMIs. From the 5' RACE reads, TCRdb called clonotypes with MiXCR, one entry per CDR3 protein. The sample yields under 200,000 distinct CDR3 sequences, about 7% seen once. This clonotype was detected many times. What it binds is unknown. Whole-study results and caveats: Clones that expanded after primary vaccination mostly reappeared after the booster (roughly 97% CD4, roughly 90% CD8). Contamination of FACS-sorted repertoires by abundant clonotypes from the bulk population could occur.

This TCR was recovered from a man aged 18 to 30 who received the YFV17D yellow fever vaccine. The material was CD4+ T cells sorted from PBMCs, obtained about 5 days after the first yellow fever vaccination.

CDR3 sequence reads: CASSTGGAEDTQYF. CDR3 nucleotides: TGTGCCAGCAGCACTGGGGGGGCCGAAGATACGCAGTATTTT. V and J are TRBV7-2 and TRBJ2-3, with a weak D call TRBD2 (7 bases). CDR1 and CDR2 from the germline V gene are SGHTA and FQGNSA. The V and J ends lost 5 bases and 5 bases respectively, with 14 bases between them. This CDR3 contains 14 residues. Drawing the rest from reference TRBV7-2 and TRBJ2-3, the complete variable domain is GAGVSQSPSNKVTEKGKDVELRCDPISGHTALYWYRQSLGQGLEFLIYFQGNSAPDKSGLPSDRFSAERTGGSVSTLTIQRTQQEDSAVYLCASSTGGAEDTQYFGPGTRLTVL.